In its sample, the clone carrying this T cell receptor beta chain was seen once. Its antigen is not known. This entry is derived from a study of T cells in pancreatic ductal adenocarcinoma. Findings and limits, study-wide: Results skew toward the minority of patients with early-stage disease. Blood clonality (roughly 0.075) did not differ significantly from tumor (about 0.12). Blood had more productive templates and about 8-fold more unique clonotypes than tumor.

Method: immunoSEQ multiplex PCR; TCRdb's copy keeps in-frame clones and lacks some. Counted here are approximately 97,000 clones, 90% to 95% occurring once; the ten biggest clones make up approximately 3.1%. No neoadjuvant therapy was given to the selected pancreatic ductal adenocarcinoma patients before their surgery. This CDR3 has 15 residues. J gave up 7 bases and V 0 bases, and 5 bases lay outside the gene matches. Germline V gene lookup returns CDR1 LNHNV and CDR2 YYDKDF (reference sequence). The receptor's source is a human donor with pancreatic ductal adenocarcinoma. Sequenced material: PBMCs. V is TRBV15 and J is TRBJ1-5; 8 bases line up with TRBD1. The CDR3 sequence is CATSRDQGAWQPQHF. CDR3 sequence (DNA): TGTGCCACCAGCAGAGATCAGGGGGCGTGGCAGCCCCAGCATTTT.